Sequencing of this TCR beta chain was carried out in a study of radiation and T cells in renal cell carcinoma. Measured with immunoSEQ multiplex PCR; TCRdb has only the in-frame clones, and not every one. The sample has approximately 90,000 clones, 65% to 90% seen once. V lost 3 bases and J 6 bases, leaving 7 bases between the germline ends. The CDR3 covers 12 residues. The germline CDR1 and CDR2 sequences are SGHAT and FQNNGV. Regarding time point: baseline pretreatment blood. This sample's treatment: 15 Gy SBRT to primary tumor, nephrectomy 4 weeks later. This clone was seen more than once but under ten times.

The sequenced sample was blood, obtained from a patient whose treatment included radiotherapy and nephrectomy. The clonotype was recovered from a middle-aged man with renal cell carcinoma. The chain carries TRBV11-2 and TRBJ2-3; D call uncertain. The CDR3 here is CASSLGYDTQYF. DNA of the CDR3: TGTGCCAGCAGCTTGGGGTATGATACGCAGTATTTT. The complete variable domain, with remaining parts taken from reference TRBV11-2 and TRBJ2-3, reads EAGVAQSPRYKIIEKRQSVAFWCNPISGHATLYWYQQILGQGPKLLIQFQNNGVVDDSQLPKDRFSAERLKGVDSTLKIQPAKLEDSAVYLCASSLGYDTQYFGPGTRLTVL.